This TCR beta chain originates from a study of Graves' ophthalmopathy and Graves' hyperthyroidism (dated by TCRdb to about 2018). As for the study more broadly: Peripheral blood samples were taken at the time of initial diagnosis, before any treatment was given. A discovery set of 95 to 100 patients (43 ophthalmopathy, some 58 stable hyperthyroidism) was enrolled to explore V-J signatures distinguishing ophthalmopathy from hyperthyroidism. The study used TCR beta repertoire signatures to distinguish Graves' ophthalmopathy from Graves' hyperthyroidism and to predict progression to ophthalmopathy. Following sampling, methimazole starting at 30 mg daily was administered to hyperthyroidism patients, and high-dose intravenous methylprednisolone was administered to ophthalmopathy patients. In five or six hyperthyroidism patients, the T-cell repertoires found in thyroid tissue were compared with those found in blood. An independent validation cohort was composed of approximately 19 hyperthyroidism patients and 15 to 17 patients who later progressed from hyperthyroidism to ophthalmopathy. In total, approximately 140 blood samples were TCR-sequenced: fewer than 50 ophthalmopathy, some 80 hyperthyroidism and about 17 hyperthyroidism-to-ophthalmopathy patients.

The investigation overall reported the following: Most expanded thyroid clonotypes with frequency above 0.001 were also detected in blood, suggesting blood repertoires may reflect the thyroid immune response. In validation, the model predicted ophthalmopathy progression with about 70% sensitivity and approximately 78% specificity; fewer than 15 predicted patients were CT-confirmed with GO in a median of around 6 months. In cross-validation, the 13-signature model distinguished ophthalmopathy from stable hyperthyroidism with around 86% sensitivity and approximately 81% specificity, while in the test set the corresponding values were about 79% and 69%. Sample size was not predetermined statistically, and investigators were not blinded to group allocation.

For repertoire sequencing, TCR beta CDR3 regions were amplified from RNA transcripts. A first-round RT-PCR used HTBI primers with the Qiagen OneStep RT-PCR kit, followed by a second-round multiplex PCR, size selection and purification. Sequencing of the libraries was carried out on an Illumina HiSeq2000 in paired-end mode with 100 bp reads. On the study's bioinformatics: SOAPnuke was used for read processing, and reads with adapters, uncalled bases, a mean Phred below 15, or no exact constant-primer or identifier match were discarded. COPE v1.2.5 was used to merge the high-quality paired reads. Each unique nucleotide sequence was treated as a clonotype, and MiTCR v1.1 was used to align the clonotypes to the IMGT TRB V, D and J references. The analysis was limited to V-J combinations with a frequency above 0.0001, which together covered 99% to 99.2% of the repertoires. For each V-J combination, a TCR clonal expansion and chaos score was defined as the ratio of F50 clonal expansion to chaos observed in the TCRdist matrix. Welch's t-statistics and random forest were used to narrow the features down to more than 10 V-J combinations, which were then fed into a naive Bayes classifier. The Morisita-Horn index was used to measure how similar the thyroid and blood repertoires were. TCRdb handled the public reads itself, with Q25 trimming in fastp and clone calling in MiXCR, and kept productive beta chains. One record per CDR3 amino acid sequence lists the most common genes and DNA. The V and J calls, along with clone size, are taken from TCRdb and not from the paper's own processing. The sample profile shows hundreds of thousands of distinct CDR3 sequences; roughly two fifths of them were found once. The ten biggest clones cover around 40% of the sample.

Patients with ophthalmopathy had moderately to severely active disease, with a Clinical Activity Score of 3 or more, a NOSPECS grade of 4 or more, and a disease duration of less than 3 months. Patients with other autoimmune diseases, uncontrolled infections, pregnancy or lactation were excluded from the study. Clinical symptoms, serum thyroxine, TRAb, thyroid ultrasound and orbital computed tomography formed the basis of the diagnosis. Using Ficoll-Paque density gradient centrifugation, PBMCs were isolated from approximately 11 ml of fresh peripheral blood. Total RNA was extracted using Trizol reagent, and RNA quality was checked on an Agilent 2100 Bioanalyzer. There are many counts of this clonotype. Its specific antigen is unknown. Base qualities are not provided; no much larger clone lies one nucleotide away. Input material: peripheral blood. The clonotype comes from an adult man with Graves' ophthalmopathy.

The CDR3 is CASDRSGTGGRDTEAFF. The bases read TGTGCCTCCGATCGGAGCGGGACAGGGGGCAGGGACACTGAAGCTTTCTTT. The sequence links TRBV10-3 to TRBJ1-1; 12 nucleotides in the junction match TRBD1. From a lookup of the germline V gene, CDR1 and CDR2 are ENHRY and SYGVKD. The germline V and J ends show losses of 11 bases and 3 bases respectively, and no gene match explains 16 bases of the junction. The CDR3 spans 17 residues, from the cysteine through the phenylalanine. The only DNA kept is the CDR3, 51 bases in frame from the first base.